This T cell receptor beta chain was identified in a study of T cell responses to AZD1222 COVID-19 vaccine. Germline V gene sequence: CDR1 MNHNS, CDR2 SASEGT. The V and J ends lost 3 bases and 7 bases, in that order; junction bases with no gene match: 5. The CDR3 is 14 residues long. Clones were sequenced by immunoSEQ multiplex PCR, and TCRdb holds only the in-frame ones, with some missing. The data contain 100,000 to 150,000 clones, over 80% of them singletons. This chain links TRBV6-1 with TRBJ1-2; the match to TRBD1 covers 10 bases. Sequencing was performed on peripheral blood, taken on day 0 of AZD1222 vaccination. The source of this sequence is an adult in good health. CDR3 DNA sequence: TGTGCCAGCAGTGATTGGGACAGGGGTCGTGGCTACACCTTC. Translated: CASSDWDRGRGYTF.